Following are 27 T cell receptor beta chains from one sample sequenced in a study of blood T cells in healthy people across ages. A second PCR of roughly 7 to 11 cycles used a sample-barcoded 5' primer and a J-beta primer mix. TCRdb called the 5' RACE reads again in MiXCR, with one record for every CDR3 protein. The sample includes around 1.5 million distinct CDR3 sequences, roughly 60% of them seen just once. The sequenced material came from blood. The source is a man between 18 and 35 years old in good health.

The chain combines TRBV7-2 with TRBJ1-3; D not resolved. The CDR3 loop spans 16 amino acids. The germline V gene encodes CDR1 SGHTA and CDR2 FQGNSA. Trimming removed 5 bases from V and 0 bases from J, with 14 bases in between. The CDR3 bases are TGTGCCAGCAGCCCCGGTAGTCGGATCTCTGGAAACACCATATATTTT. Translated: CASSPGSRISGNTIYF.

This clonotype was counted only a few times. The rearrangement joins TRBV4-1 to TRBJ2-1; tentative D call: TRBD1 (5 bases). Germline CDR1 and CDR2: MGHRA and YSYEKL. This CDR3 region has 13 residues. V lost 4 bases to trimming and J lost 9 bases, with 13 bases between them. In nucleotides, the CDR3 is TGCGCCAGCAGCCGTAGGGGCAGCGTTGAGCAGTTCTTC. Its translation: CASSRRGSVEQFF.

The chain recombines TRBV20-1 with TRBJ2-3; D may be TRBD1 or TRBD2 (5 bases each). V lost 3 bases to trimming and J lost 3 bases, with 13 bases between them. Germline-derived CDR1 and CDR2 are DFQATT and SNEGSKA (reference sequence). The CDR3 runs to 14 residues. CDR3 sequence (DNA): TGCAGTGCTAGGGGACGTCAGGCGACAGATACGCAGTATTTT. Amino acids: CSARGRQATDTQYF.

This clonotype was found a few times. The V and J genes are TRBV4-1 and TRBJ1-2; no clear D gene. Deletions cut 0 bases from V and 4 bases from J, with 3 bases between. This CDR3 has 12 amino acids. Germline V gene sequence: CDR1 MGHRA, CDR2 YSYEKL. CDR3 DNA sequence: TGCGCCAGCAGCCAAGATCGCTATGGCTACACCTTC. This translates into CASSQDRYGYTF.

This clonotype was counted a few times. The chain has TRBV20-1 and TRBJ2-5; TRBD2 agrees at 11 bases. Germline values: CDR1 DFQATT, CDR2 SNEGSKA (reference sequence). The CDR3 has 13 amino acids. The CDR3 spells CSLAGGPGETQYF. CDR3 DNA: TGCAGCTTAGCGGGAGGGCCGGGAGAGACCCAGTACTTC.

J is TRBJ1-1 and V is TRBV20-1; TRBD1 is a possible D gene (5 bases). Between the trimmed V and J ends, which lost 5 bases and 2 bases, there was a span of 9 bases. There are 12 residues in the CDR3. Germline CDR1 reads DFQATT; CDR2 reads SNEGSKA (reference sequence). The CDR3: CSARGANTEAFF. DNA for the CDR3: TGCAGTGCTCGCGGGGCCAACACTGAAGCTTTCTTT.

This clonotype came up a few times. The chain carries TRBV11-1 and TRBJ2-1, with unresolved D. Trimming took 5 bases from V and 0 from J, leaving 5 bases between them. The CDR3 sequence is 13 residues long. Germline V lookup: CDR1 SGHAT, CDR2 FQDESV (reference sequence). CDR3 residues: CASSRVSYNEQFF. The DNA for the CDR3 is TGTGCCAGCAGCCGGGTCTCCTACAATGAGCAGTTCTTC.

The gene calls are TRBV29-1 and TRBJ2-1, with 10 bases matching TRBD2. This CDR3 contains 19 residues. Germline-derived CDR1 and CDR2 are SQVTM and ANQGSEA. V was clipped by 1 base and J by 1 base; unmatched bases: 13. CDR3 loop: CSVEGFREWTSGSYNEQFF. DNA for the CDR3: TGCAGCGTTGAAGGATTTCGTGAATGGACTAGCGGTTCCTACAATGAGCAGTTCTTC.

The chain carries TRBV4-1 and TRBJ1-6, with D possibly matching TRBD1 (6 bases). The CDR3 totals 16 residues. V was shortened by 3 bases and J by 6 bases, with 15 bases between the two germline ends. The germline gives CDR1 MGHRA, CDR2 YSYEKL. DNA for the CDR3: TGCGCCAGCAGCCAGGGGGGCCGGGGTTTTAATTCACCCCTCCACTTT. Encoded protein: CASSQGGRGFNSPLHF.

V and J are TRBV20-1 and TRBJ2-7; tentatively, D is TRBD1 (5 bases). Gene TRBJ2-5 matches the end of the DNA better, so the J call may be wrong. CDR1 DFQATT and CDR2 SNEGSKA come from the germline V gene (reference sequence). The length of the CDR3 is 16 residues. Here the CDR3 reads CSARDLQGNHWETQYF. Written as DNA, the CDR3 is TGCAGTGCTAGAGATCTTCAGGGAAATCATTGGGAGACCCAGTACTTC.

V usage is TRBV11-2 and J usage is TRBJ2-3, with D possibly TRBD2 on 6 matching bases. Germline loops: CDR1 SGHAT, CDR2 FQNNGV. There are 16 residues in the CDR3. V was pared by 6 bases and J by 0 bases, with 16 bases between. The CDR3 region is CASSWRAFDSTDTQYF. The CDR3 DNA reads as TGTGCCAGCAGTTGGAGGGCATTTGACAGCACAGATACGCAGTATTTT.

The chain couples TRBV6-2 or TRBV6-3 to TRBJ2-5; the D gene could be TRBD1 or TRBD2 (5 bases each). Trimming removed 3 bases at V and 2 bases at J, with 13 bases between. CDR3 size: 15 residues. CDR1 MNHEY and CDR2 SVGEGT come from the germline V gene. DNA of the CDR3: TGTGCCAGCAGTTATTTTATGGGGGAACAAGAGACCCAGTACTTC. Translating gives CASSYFMGEQETQYF.

This rearrangement joins TRBV4-1 to TRBJ2-7; D gene ambiguous. CDR3 length equals 14 residues. Germline V lookup: CDR1 MGHRA, CDR2 YSYEKL. Trimming cost V 0 bases and J 2 bases, with 8 bases left between them. CDR3 loop: CASSQDLEAYEQYF. CDR3 bases: TGCGCCAGCAGCCAAGATTTAGAGGCCTACGAGCAGTACTTC.

This clonotype has a handful of counts. V is TRBV7-8 and J is TRBJ1-4; 7 bases are shared with TRBD1. Germline V gene lookup returns CDR1 SGHVS and CDR2 FQNEAQ. The CDR3 consists of 17 residues. Germline trimming cut 5 bases from V and 5 bases from J; bases unmatched to any gene: 14. The CDR3 spells CASSTRGGGAINEKLFF. The CDR3 nucleotides read TGTGCCAGCAGCACCCGAGGAGGGGGCGCGATCAATGAAAAACTGTTTTTT.

This clonotype turned up a few times. The chain combines TRBV28 with TRBJ1-2; weak D call: TRBD1 (6 bases). Germline-derived CDR1 and CDR2 are MDHEN and SYDVKM. This CDR3 is 14 amino acids long. The V end was cut by 5 bases, the J end by 6 bases, with 16 bases between. The CDR3, as DNA: TGTGCCAGCAGTGTCACCGGGGGGCGGCATGGCTACACCTTC. This translates into CASSVTGGRHGYTF.

The CDR3 loop reads CASSQDKLGGYEQYF. In DNA, the CDR3 is TGCGCCAGCAGCCAAGATAAGCTAGGAGGGTACGAGCAGTACTTC. The V call is TRBV4-1, the J call TRBJ2-7, with a weak D call TRBD2 (6 bases). Between the trimmed V and J ends, which lost 0 bases and 4 bases, there was a span of 13 bases. From germline, CDR1 is MGHRA and CDR2 YSYEKL. The CDR3 consists of 15 residues.

Details on this clonotype: Relative to the germline gene, one junction end is altered; a read error may explain this. The genes are TRBV28 and TRBJ2-3; a weak D match, TRBD1 (6 bases). The CDR3 extends over 15 amino acids. Per germline, CDR1 MDHEN and CDR2 SYDVKM. CDR3 sequence reads: CASITGQGPTATQYF. As DNA, the CDR3 is TGTGCCAGCATCACAGGGCAGGGCCCCACAGCTACGCAGTATTTT.

The chain combines TRBV6-6 with TRBJ2-1, with D uncertain. The V end was cut by 0 bases, the J end by 4 bases, with 16 bases between. Germline V gene lookup returns CDR1 MNHNY and CDR2 SVGAGI (reference sequence). The CDR3 contains 17 residues. The CDR3 spells CASSYSGGGDIYNEQFF. As DNA, the CDR3 is TGTGCCAGCAGTTACTCGGGCGGCGGTGATATTTACAATGAGCAGTTCTTC.

The chain uses TRBV10-3 and TRBJ1-2; 8 bases are shared with TRBD1. This CDR3 has 17 amino acids. The V and J ends lost 2 bases and 0 bases, in that order; junction bases with no gene match: 8. The germline CDR1 and CDR2 sequences are ENHRY and SYGVKD. The CDR3 reads CAISEPDRAEANYGYTF. The CDR3 nucleotides are TGTGCCATCAGTGAGCCGGACAGGGCCGAAGCTAACTATGGCTACACCTTC.

The rearrangement links TRBV20-1 to TRBJ2-7; D is unclear. The CDR3 sequence is 10 residues long. Trimming pared 5 bases from V and 7 bases from J, leaving 9 bases between. Germline assignment: CDR1 DFQATT and CDR2 SNEGSKA (reference sequence). The CDR3 nucleotides are TGCAGTGCTGAAAGGCGGGAGCAGTACTTC. This encodes CSAERREQYF.

To note about this clonotype: This may stem from a read error, because a much larger clone lies one nucleotide away. The chain combines TRBV28 with TRBJ1-2; TRBD1 might be the D (5 bases). The CDR3 totals 13 residues. Germline V gene sequence: CDR1 MDHEN, CDR2 SYDVKM. In DNA form, the CDR3 reads TGTGGCAGCAGTTCCGGGACCAACTATGGCTACACCTTC. Translation: CGSSSGTNYGYTF.

CDR3 sequence reads: CASSEAGASNEKLFF. In DNA, the CDR3 is TGCGCCAGCAGTGAGGCGGGGGCCAGTAATGAAAAACTGTTTTTT. V is TRBV10-2 and J is TRBJ1-4; possible D gene TRBD1, 6 bases. The CDR3 totals 15 residues. V gave up 2 bases and J gave up 4 bases, with 11 bases separating them. Germline V CDR1 and CDR2: WSHSY, SAAADI.

The chain links TRBV5-5 to TRBJ2-5; the match to TRBD2 covers 9 bases. The V gene end was trimmed by 0 bases and the J gene end by 1 base; junction bases not matched to a gene: 7. There are 17 residues in the CDR3. Per germline, CDR1 SGHKS and CDR2 YYEKEE (reference sequence). CDR3 DNA sequence: TGTGCCAGCAGCTTGGGAATGGCTAGCGGGATCCAAGAGACCCAGTACTTC. It specifies CASSLGMASGIQETQYF.

The gene calls are TRBV27 and TRBJ2-7; D not resolved. This CDR3 spans 15 amino acids. Deletions cut 4 bases from V and 0 bases from J, with 13 bases between. Germline CDR1 MNHEY, CDR2 SMNVEV (reference sequence). The CDR3, as DNA: TGTGCCAGCAGTTCCTACCGGGCGAGCTCCTACGAGCAGTACTTC. The encoded protein is CASSSYRASSYEQYF.

A word on this clonotype: At one end the junction does not follow the germline gene, possibly because of a read error. The chain carries TRBV11-2 and TRBJ1-2, with 7 bases fitting TRBD1. CDR1 is SGHAT, CDR2 FQNNGV, per germline. The CDR3 has 17 residues. In DNA, the CDR3 is TGTGCCAGCAGCTCTCCCAACAGGGGTTTGGCTAACCATGGCTACACCTTC. Encoded protein: CASSSPNRGLANHGYTF. The full variable domain, in which reference TRBV11-2 and TRBJ1-2 provide the parts outside the CDR3, is EAGVAQSPRYKIIEKRQSVAFWCNPISGHATLYWYQQILGQGPKLLIQFQNNGVVDDSQLPKDRFSAERLKGVDSTLKIQPAKLEDSAVYLCASSSPNRGLANHGYTFGSGTRLTVV.

The chain couples TRBV12-3 or TRBV12-4 to TRBJ2-4; 7 bases are a match to TRBD1. The J call could be wrong; TRBJ2-5 is a better fit for the DNA end. The CDR3 totals 15 residues. CDR3 nucleotides: TGTGCCAGCAGTCCCCGGGACAGTGGGTCAGAGACCCAGTACTTC. This codes for CASSPRDSGSETQYF.

The rearrangement links TRBV20-1 to TRBJ2-7; D not certain. The CDR3 runs 14 residues. CDR1 and CDR2 from the germline V gene are DFQATT and SNEGSKA (reference sequence). V gave up 0 bases and J gave up 5 bases, with 14 bases separating them. This CDR3 reads CSARDTSVSDEQYF. The CDR3 DNA reads as TGCAGTGCTAGAGATACCAGCGTCAGCGACGAGCAGTACTTC.